This T cell receptor beta chain was identified in a study of CD8 T cells in ankylosing spondylitis. Regarding the study as a whole: Ankylosing spondylitis blood appeared to carry a characteristic TCR beta motif of eight or nine highly homologous variants. CD8+ disease-linked clones were present at relatively low frequencies in blood.

CDR1 LGHDT and CDR2 YNNKEL come from the germline V gene (reference sequence). V was shortened by 2 bases and J by 0 bases, with 10 bases between the two germline ends. The CDR3 consists of 15 residues. Quantitative 5'-RACE with molecular barcodes generated TCR beta libraries. One entry per CDR3 protein, called by TCRdb with MiXCR from the 5' RACE reads. Among some 220,000 distinct CDR3 sequences listed, 5.5% to 7.5% were seen once. This clonotype has at least ten counts. Its antigen is unidentified. Sequencing was performed on blood, either unsorted or a sorted T cell fraction (not recorded which). The chain is built from TRBV3-1 and TRBJ2-5, with D hard to call. The source of this sequence is a male donor with ankylosing spondylitis. The CDR3 is CASSQRWADQETQYF. CDR3 DNA sequence: TGTGCCAGCAGCCAAAGATGGGCAGACCAAGAGACCCAGTACTTC.